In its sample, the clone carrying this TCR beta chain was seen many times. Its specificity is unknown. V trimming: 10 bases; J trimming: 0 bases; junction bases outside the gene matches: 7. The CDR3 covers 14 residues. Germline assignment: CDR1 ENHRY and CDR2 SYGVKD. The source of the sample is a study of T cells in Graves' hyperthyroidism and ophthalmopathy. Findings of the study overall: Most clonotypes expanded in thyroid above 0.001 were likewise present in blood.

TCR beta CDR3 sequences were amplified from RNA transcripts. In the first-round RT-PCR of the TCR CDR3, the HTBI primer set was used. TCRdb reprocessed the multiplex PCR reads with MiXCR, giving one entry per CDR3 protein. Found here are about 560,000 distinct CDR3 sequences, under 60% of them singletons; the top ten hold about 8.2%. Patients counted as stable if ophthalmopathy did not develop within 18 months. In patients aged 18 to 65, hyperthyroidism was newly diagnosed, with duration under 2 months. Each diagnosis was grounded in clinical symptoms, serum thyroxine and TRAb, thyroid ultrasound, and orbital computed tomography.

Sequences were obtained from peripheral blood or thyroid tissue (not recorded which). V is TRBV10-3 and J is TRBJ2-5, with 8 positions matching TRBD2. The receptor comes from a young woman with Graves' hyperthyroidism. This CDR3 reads CATRTSPNQETQYF. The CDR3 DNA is TGTGCCACCCGGACTAGCCCCAACCAAGAGACCCAGTACTTC.